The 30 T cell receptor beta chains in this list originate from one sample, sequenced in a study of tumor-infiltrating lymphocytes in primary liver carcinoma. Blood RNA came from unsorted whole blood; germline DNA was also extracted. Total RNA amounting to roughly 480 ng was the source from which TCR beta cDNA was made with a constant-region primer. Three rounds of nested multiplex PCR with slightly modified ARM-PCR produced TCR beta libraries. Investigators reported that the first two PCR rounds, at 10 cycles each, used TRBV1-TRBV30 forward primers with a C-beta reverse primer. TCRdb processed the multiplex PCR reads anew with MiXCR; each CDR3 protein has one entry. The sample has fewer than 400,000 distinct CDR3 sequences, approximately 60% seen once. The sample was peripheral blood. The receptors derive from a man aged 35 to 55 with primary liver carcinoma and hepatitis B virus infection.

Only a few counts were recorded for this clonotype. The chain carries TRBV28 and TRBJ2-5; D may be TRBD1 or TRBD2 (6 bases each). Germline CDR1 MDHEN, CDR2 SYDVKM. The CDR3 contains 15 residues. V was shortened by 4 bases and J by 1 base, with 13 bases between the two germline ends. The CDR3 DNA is TGTGCCAGCAGTTGGGGGGCAGGCCGCCAAGAGACCCAGTACTTC. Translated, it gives CASSWGAGRQETQYF.

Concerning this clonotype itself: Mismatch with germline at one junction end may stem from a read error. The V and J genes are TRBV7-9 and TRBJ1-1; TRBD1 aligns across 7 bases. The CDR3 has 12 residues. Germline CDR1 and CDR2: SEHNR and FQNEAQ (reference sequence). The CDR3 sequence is CVSSFDREKAFF. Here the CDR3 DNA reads TGTGTCAGCAGCTTCGACAGGGAAAAAGCTTTCTTT.

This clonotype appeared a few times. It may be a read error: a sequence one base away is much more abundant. The chain's CDR3 is CSVEFGTEGFYEQFF. The CDR3 DNA is TGCAGCGTTGAGTTCGGGACAGAGGGCTTTTATGAGCAGTTCTTC. V is TRBV29-1 and J is TRBJ2-1; 7 bases agree with TRBD1. This CDR3 is built from 15 residues. The trim removed 3 bases at V and 8 bases at J, leaving 13 bases unmatched. Per the germline V gene, CDR1 is SQVTM and CDR2 is ANQGSEA.

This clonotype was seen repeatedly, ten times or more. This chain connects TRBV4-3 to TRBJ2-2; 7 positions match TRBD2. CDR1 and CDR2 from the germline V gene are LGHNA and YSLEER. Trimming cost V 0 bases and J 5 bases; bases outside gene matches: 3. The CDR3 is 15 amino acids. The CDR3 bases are TGCGCCAGCAGCCAAGATGGGGGAGGGACCGGGGAGCTGTTTTTT. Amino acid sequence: CASSQDGGGTGELFF.

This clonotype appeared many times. The CDR3 reads CARQGSNTEAFF. The CDR3 DNA is TGTGCCAGACAGGGTTCGAACACTGAAGCTTTCTTT. The rearrangement uses TRBV30 and TRBJ1-1; 7 bases are shared with TRBD1. Germline assignment: CDR1 GTSNPN and CDR2 SVGIG (reference sequence). V trimming: 8 bases; J trimming: 1 base; junction bases outside the gene matches: 4. The CDR3 extends over 12 amino acids. Combining the CDR3 with reference TRBV30 and TRBJ1-1 gives the whole variable domain SQTIHQWPATLVQPVGSPLSLECTVEGTSNPNLYWYRQAAGRGLQLLFYSVGIGQISSEVPQNLSASRPQDRQFILSSKKLLLSDSGFYLCARQGSNTEAFFGQGTRLTVV.

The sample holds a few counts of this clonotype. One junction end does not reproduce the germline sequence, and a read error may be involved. The CDR3 spells CASSVSDSYLAKNIQYF. The CDR3 region has the DNA TGTGCCAGCAGCGTCTCCGACAGTTACCTAGCCAAGAACATTCAGTACTTC. V usage is TRBV5-5 and J usage is TRBJ2-4; D may match TRBD1 or TRBD2 (5 bases each). The CDR3 covers 17 residues. Looked up from germline, CDR1 is SGHKS and CDR2 is YYEKEE (reference sequence).

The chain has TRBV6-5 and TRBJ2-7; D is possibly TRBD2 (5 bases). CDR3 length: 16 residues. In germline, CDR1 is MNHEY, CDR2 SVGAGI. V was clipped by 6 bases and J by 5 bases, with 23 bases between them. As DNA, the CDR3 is TGTGCCAGCAGCTCGGCAAGGCAGAGGGCTGCGGACGAGCAGTACTTC. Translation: CASSSARQRAADEQYF.

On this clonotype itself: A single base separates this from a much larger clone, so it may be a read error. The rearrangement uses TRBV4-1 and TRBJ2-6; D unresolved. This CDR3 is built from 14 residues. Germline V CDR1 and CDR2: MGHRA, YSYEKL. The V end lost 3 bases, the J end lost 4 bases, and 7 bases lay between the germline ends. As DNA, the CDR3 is TGCGCCAGCAGCCACGACCCCGGGGCCAACGTCCTGACTTTC. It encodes CASSHDPGANVLTF.

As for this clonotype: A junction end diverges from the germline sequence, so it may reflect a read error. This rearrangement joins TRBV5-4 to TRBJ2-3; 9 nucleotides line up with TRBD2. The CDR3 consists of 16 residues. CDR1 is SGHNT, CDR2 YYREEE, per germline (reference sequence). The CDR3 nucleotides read TGTGCTAGCAGCTTGCTCGCGGGAGGGCCCACAGATACGCGGTATTTT. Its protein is CASSLLAGGPTDTRYF.

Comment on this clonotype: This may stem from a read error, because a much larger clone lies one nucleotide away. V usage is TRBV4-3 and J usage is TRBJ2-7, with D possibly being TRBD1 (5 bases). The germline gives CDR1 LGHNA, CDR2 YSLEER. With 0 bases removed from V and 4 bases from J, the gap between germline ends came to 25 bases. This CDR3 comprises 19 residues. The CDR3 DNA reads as TGCGCCAGCAGCCAAGAGGATCCCCCCCGCAGGGCCGGTTCTTACGAGCAGTACTTC. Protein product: CASSQEDPPRRAGSYEQYF.

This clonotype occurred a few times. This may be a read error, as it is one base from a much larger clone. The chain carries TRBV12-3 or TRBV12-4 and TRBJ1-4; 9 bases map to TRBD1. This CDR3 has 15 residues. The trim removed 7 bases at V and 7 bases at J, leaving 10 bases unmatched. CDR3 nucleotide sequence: TGTGCCAGCAATCCACCGGGACAGGGCGGTGAAAAACTGTTTTTT. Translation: CASNPPGQGGEKLFF.

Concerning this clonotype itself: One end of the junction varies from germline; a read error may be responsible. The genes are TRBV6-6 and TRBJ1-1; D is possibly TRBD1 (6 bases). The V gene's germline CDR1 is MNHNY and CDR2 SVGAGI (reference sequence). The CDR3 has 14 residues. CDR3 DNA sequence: TGTGTCAGCAGTTACGACAGGAGGGACACTGAAGCTTTCTTT. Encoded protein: CVSSYDRRDTEAFF.

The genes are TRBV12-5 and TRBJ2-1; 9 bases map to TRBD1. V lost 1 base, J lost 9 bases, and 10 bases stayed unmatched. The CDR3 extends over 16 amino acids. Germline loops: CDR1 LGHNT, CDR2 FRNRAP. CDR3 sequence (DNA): TGTGCTAGTGGTTTGGCTACAGGGGGCGCCAGCAGTGAGCAGTTCTTC. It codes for CASGLATGGASSEQFF.

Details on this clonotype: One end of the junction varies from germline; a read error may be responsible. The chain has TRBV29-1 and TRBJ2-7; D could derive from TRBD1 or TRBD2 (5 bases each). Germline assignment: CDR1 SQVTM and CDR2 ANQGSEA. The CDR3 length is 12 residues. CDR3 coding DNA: TGTAGCGTTGTGGGGCAATCGGATGAGCAGTACTTC. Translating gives CSVVGQSDEQYF.

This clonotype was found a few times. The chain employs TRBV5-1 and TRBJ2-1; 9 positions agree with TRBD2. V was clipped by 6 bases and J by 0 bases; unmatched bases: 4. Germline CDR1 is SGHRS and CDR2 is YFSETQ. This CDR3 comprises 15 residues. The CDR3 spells CASILTSGSYNEQFF. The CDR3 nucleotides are TGCGCCAGCATCCTGACTAGCGGCTCCTACAATGAGCAGTTCTTC.

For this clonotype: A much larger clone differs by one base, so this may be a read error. This CDR3 reads CASSHFWGNQPQHF. CDR3 in DNA: TGTGCCAGCAGTCACTTTTGGGGCAATCAGCCCCAGCATTTT. The rearrangement links TRBV6-2 or TRBV6-3 to TRBJ1-5; D unresolved. The ends were cut back, 5 bases at V and 2 bases at J, with 10 bases in the middle. Germline CDR1 MNHEY, CDR2 SVGEGT. There are 14 residues in the CDR3.

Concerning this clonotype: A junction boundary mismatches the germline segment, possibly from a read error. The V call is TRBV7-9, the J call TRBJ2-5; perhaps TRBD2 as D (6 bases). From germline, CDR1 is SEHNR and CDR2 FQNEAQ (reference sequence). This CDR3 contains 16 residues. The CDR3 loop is CASSLGRDGIQETRYF. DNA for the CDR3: TGTGCCAGCAGCCTGGGGCGGGACGGGATCCAAGAGACCCGGTACTTC.

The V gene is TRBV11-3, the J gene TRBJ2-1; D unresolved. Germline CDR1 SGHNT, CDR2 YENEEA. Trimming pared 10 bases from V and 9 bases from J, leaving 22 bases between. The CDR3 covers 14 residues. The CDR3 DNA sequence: TGTGCCAACAACTTGGGAAGTGGGAATGGTGAGCAGTTCTTC. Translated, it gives CANNLGSGNGEQFF.

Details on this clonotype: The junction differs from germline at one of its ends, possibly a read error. This chain's CDR3 is CASSSPWTGHLTRYF. The CDR3, as DNA: TGTGCCAGCAGCAGTCCATGGACAGGGCACCTTACCCGGTACTTC. The chain combines TRBV12-3 or TRBV12-4 with TRBJ2-5, with 8 bases identical to TRBD1. The CDR3 covers 15 residues.

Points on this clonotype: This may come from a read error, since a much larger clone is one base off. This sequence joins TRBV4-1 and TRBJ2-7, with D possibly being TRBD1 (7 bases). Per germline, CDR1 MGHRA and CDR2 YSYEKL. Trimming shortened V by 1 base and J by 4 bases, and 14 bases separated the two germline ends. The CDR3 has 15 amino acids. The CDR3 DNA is TGCGCCAGCAGCCAAGGCAGGGGGGTCAGGTACGAGCAGTACTTC. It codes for CASSQGRGVRYEQYF.

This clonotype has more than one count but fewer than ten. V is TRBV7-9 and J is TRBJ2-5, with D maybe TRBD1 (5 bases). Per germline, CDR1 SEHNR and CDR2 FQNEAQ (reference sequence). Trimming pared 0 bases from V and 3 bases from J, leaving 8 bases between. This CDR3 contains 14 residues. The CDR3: CASSLAGAKETQYF. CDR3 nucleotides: TGTGCCAGCAGCTTAGCAGGGGCGAAAGAGACCCAGTACTTC. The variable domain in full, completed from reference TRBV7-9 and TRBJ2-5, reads DTGVSQNPRHKITKRGQNVTFRCDPISEHNRLYWYRQTLGQGPEFLTYFQNEAQLEKSRLLSDRFSAERPKGSFSTLEIQRTEQGDSAMYLCASSLAGAKETQYFGPGTRLLVL.

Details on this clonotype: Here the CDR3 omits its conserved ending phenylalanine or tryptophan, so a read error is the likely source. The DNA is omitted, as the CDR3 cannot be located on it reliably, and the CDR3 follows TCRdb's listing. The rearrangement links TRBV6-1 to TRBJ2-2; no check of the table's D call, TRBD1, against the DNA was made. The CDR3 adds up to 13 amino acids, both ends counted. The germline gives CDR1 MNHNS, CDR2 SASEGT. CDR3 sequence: CASRTGGIGELLL.

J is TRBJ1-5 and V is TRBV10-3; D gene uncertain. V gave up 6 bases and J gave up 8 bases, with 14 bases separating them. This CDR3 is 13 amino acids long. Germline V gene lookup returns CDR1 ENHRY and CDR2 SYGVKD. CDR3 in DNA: TGTGCCATCAGACATGGGGAGGCGAAGCCCCAGCATTTT. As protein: CAIRHGEAKPQHF.

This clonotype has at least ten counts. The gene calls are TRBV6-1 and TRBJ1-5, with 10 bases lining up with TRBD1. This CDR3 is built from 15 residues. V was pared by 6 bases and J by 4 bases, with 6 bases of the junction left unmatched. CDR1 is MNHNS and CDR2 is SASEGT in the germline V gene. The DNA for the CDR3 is TGTGCCAGCAGCGGACAGGGGGTTGGAAATCAGCCCCAGCATTTT. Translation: CASSGQGVGNQPQHF.

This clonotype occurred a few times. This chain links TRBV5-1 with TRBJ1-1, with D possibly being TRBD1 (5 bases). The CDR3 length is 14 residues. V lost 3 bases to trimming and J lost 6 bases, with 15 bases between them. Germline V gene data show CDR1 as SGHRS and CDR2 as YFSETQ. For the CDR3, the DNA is TGCGCCAGCAGCTCACATCCGGGGGACGCTGAAGCTTTCTTT. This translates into CASSSHPGDAEAFF.

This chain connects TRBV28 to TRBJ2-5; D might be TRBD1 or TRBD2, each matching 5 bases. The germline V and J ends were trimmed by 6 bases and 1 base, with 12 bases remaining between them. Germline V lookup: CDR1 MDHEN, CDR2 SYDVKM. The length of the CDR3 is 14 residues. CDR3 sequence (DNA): TGTGCCAGCAGACGTCCCGGGACCCAAGAGACCCAGTACTTC. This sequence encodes CASRRPGTQETQYF.

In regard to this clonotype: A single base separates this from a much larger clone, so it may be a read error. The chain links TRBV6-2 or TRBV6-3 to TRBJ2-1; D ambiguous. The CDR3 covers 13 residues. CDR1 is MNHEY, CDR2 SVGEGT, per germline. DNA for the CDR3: TGTGCCAGCAGTCGTTTCTCCTACAATGAGCTGTTCTTC. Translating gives CASSRFSYNELFF.

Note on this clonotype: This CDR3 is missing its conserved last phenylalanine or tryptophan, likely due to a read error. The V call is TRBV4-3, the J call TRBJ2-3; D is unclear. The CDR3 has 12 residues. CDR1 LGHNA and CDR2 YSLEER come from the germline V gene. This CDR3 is CTSSLGPDTQYL. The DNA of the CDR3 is TGCACCAGCAGCCTAGGTCCAGATACGCAGTATCTT.

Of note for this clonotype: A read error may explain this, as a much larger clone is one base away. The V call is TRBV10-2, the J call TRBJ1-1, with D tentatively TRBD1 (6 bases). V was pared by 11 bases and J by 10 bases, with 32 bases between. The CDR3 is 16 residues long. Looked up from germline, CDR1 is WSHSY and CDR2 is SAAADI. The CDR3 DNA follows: TGCGCCGGCATCGGGGAGGGGGTGGTGTCCCCCGAGACAGCTTTCTTT. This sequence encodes CAGIGEGVVSPETAFF.

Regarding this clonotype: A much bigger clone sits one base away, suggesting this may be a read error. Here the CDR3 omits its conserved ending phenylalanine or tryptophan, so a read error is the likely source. CDR3 loop: CASSLTGDSNQPQHI. The CDR3, as DNA: TGCGCCAGCAGCCTGACAGGGGACAGCAATCAGCCCCAGCATATT. V and J are TRBV10-2 and TRBJ1-5, with 8 bases lining up with TRBD1. This CDR3 has 15 amino acids. The ends lost 6 bases at V and 1 base at J; junction bases unmatched: 5. Germline CDR1 and CDR2: WSHSY and SAAADI.